In its sample, the clone carrying this T cell receptor (beta chain) was seen once. Trimming cost V 4 bases and J 3 bases, with 15 bases left between them. Germline CDR1 is GTSNPN and CDR2 is SVGIG (reference sequence). The CDR3 extends over 14 amino acids. This entry is derived from a study of a mutant IDH1 vaccine in newly diagnosed glioma. Regarding time point: baseline, week 1 (first vaccination visit). Treatment: pre-vaccination baseline after standard-of-care therapy. Data came from immunoSEQ multiplex PCR; TCRdb stores just in-frame clones and leaves some out. Seen here are 70,000 or so clones, about 86% observed once, and the top ten hold roughly 4.4%.

The sequence was obtained from a woman in her late teens or twenties with glioma. Some clones in this sample may be carry-over from other donors' samples. Sequenced here: peripheral blood mononuclear cells (PBMCs), sampled from a glioma patient treated with radiotherapy, temozolomide or both. The rearrangement links TRBV30 to TRBJ1-2, with D possibly matching TRBD1 (6 bases). The CDR3 region has the DNA TGTGCCTGGATCCCGACAGGAGTGGACTATGGCTACACCTTC. Translated, it gives CAWIPTGVDYGYTF.